This TCR beta chain was retrieved from a study of technical replicates of blood from several donors. The CDR3 is 14 amino acids. CDR1 and CDR2 from the germline V gene are SGHNT and YYREEE (reference sequence). Losses at the gene ends were 4 bases for V and 9 bases for J; bases not matched to a gene: 6. The protocol was immunoSEQ multiplex PCR, while the TCRdb copy is restricted to in-frame clones and leaves out a portion. This sample has about 44,000 clones, with roughly 96% found just once. The receptor's source is a human donor in good health. The chain is built from TRBV5-4 and TRBJ2-1; TRBD1 matches 11 bases. The sample comprised T cells isolated from PBMCs. In DNA form, the CDR3 reads TGTGCCAGCAGCCGGGGACAGGGGGACAGTGAGCAGTTCTTC. Translation gives CASSRGQGDSEQFF.